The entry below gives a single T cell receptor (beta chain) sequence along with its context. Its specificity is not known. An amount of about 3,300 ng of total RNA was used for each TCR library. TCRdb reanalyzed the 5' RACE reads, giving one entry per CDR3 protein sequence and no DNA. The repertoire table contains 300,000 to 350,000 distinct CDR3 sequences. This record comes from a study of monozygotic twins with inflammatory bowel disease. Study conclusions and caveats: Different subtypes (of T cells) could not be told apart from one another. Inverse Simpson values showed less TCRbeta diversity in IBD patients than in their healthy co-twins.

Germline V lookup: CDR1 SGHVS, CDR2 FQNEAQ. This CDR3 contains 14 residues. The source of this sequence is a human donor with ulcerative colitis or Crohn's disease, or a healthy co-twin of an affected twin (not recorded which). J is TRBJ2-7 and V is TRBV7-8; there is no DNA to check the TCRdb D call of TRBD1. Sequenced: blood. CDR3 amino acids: CASSLGGHGGEQYF.